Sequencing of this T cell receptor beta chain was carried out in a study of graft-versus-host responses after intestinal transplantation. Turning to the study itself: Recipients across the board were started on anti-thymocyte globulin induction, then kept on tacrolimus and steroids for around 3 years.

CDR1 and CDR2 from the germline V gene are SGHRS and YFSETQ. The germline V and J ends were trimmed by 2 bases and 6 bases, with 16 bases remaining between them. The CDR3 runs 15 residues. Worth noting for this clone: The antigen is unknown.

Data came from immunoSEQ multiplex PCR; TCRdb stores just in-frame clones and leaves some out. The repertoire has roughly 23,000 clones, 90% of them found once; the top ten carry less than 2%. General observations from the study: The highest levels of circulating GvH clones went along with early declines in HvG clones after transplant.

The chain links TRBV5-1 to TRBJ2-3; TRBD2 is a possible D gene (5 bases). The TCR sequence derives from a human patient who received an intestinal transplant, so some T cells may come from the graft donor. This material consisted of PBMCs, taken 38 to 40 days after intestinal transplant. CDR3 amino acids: CASSFFLGSLDTQYF. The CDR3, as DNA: TGCGCCAGCAGCTTCTTCTTAGGGAGCTTGGATACGCAGTATTTT.